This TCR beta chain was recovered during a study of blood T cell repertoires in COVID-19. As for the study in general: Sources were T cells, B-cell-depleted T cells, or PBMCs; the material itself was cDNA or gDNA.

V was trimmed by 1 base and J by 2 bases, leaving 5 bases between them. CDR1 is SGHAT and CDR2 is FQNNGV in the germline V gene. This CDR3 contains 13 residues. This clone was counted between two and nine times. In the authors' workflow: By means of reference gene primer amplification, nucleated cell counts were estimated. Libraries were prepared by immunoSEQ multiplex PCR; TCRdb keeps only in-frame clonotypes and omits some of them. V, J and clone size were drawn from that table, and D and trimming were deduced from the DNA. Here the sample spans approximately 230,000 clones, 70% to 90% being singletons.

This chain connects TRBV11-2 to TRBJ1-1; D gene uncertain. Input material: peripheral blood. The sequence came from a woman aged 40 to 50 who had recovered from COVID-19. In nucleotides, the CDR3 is TGTGCCAGCAGCTTAGTGCGTAACACTGAAGCTTTCTTT. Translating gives CASSLVRNTEAFF.